The T cell receptor beta chain described here comes from a study of T-cell reconstitution after alpha-beta-depleted transplantation in children. The CDR3 spans 17 residues. Unmatched junction bases numbered 15, after V lost 4 bases and J lost 8 bases. A library of TCRbeta sequences, prepared with unique molecular identifiers, was generated. TCRdb used MiXCR to reprocess the PCR reads, holding one entry per CDR3 protein. The sample gives roughly 670,000 distinct CDR3 sequences, around 13% of which show up once; around 0.76% is in the top ten. This TCR was recovered from a girl aged 2 to 10 with congenital amegakaryocytic thrombocytopenia, due to receive a stem cell transplant. Source: PBMCs, taken before TCRalphabeta/CD19-depleted stem cell transplant. The genes are TRBV12-3 or TRBV12-4 and TRBJ2-5; TRBD2 matches 11 bases. DNA for the CDR3: TGTGCCAGCAGTTCTCAGGTAGCGGGAGGGCCGGTTCTAACCCAGTACTTC. This gives the protein CASSSQVAGGPVLTQYF.